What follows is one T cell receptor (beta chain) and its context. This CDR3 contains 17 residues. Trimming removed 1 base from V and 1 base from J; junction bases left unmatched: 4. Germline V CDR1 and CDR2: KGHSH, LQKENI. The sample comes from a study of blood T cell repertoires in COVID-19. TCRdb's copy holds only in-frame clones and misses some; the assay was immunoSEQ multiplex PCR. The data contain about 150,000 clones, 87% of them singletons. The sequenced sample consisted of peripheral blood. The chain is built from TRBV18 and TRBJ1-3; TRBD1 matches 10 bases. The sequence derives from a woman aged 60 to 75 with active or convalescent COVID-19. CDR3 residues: CASSPRQGAQSGNTIYF. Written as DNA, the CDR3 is TGTGCCAGCTCACCACGACAGGGGGCTCAATCTGGAAACACCATATATTTT.